The 9 T cell receptor beta chains listed next were all sequenced from one sample in a study of shared clonotypes between healthy human individuals. Sequencing used immunoSEQ multiplex PCR; TCRdb keeps in-frame clones, though not all of them. Found here are 2,500,000 or so clones, approximately 92% of them singletons; the top ten hold 0.13% to 0.15%. Sequences were obtained from naive CD4+ T cells sorted from blood. Subset specified: CD45RA+ positively selected. The receptors here all came from a man younger than 35 in good health.

This clone was seen a handful of times. This chain uses TRBV5-6 with TRBJ1-2; no reliable D call. The CDR3 is made up of 12 amino acids. V lost 0 bases and J 7 bases, leaving 7 bases between the germline ends. The germline gives CDR1 SGHDT, CDR2 YYEEEE. The CDR3 region has the DNA TGTGCCAGCAGCTTGGGCGCGGCTGGCTACACCTTC. Translating it yields CASSLGAAGYTF.

The rearrangement uses TRBV11-1 and TRBJ1-5; D not certain. Trimming shortened V by 0 bases and J by 4 bases, and 4 bases separated the two germline ends. The CDR3 loop spans 13 amino acids. Germline V lookup: CDR1 SGHAT, CDR2 FQDESV (reference sequence). The chain's CDR3 is CASSLAQNQPQHF. The DNA of the CDR3 is TGTGCCAGCAGCTTAGCCCAGAATCAGCCCCAGCATTTT.

The chain is built from TRBV6-6 and TRBJ1-5; a weak D match, TRBD1 (6 bases). The CDR3 length is 15 residues. Germline V gene data show CDR1 as MNHNY and CDR2 as SVGAGI (reference sequence). V lost 6 bases to trimming and J lost 4 bases, with 16 bases between them. The CDR3 DNA reads TGTGCCAGCAGCACCCCCACAGGGATTAATCAGCCCCAGCATTTT. Translating gives CASSTPTGINQPQHF.

The CDR3 DNA reads TGCGCCAGCAGCAACCGGGAGACAACTAATGAAAAACTGTTTTTT. It encodes CASSNRETTNEKLFF. This chain connects TRBV5-1 to TRBJ1-4; D not resolved. The CDR3 has 15 amino acids. V was trimmed by 4 bases and J by 0 bases, leaving 10 bases between them. Germline V CDR1 and CDR2: SGHRS, YFSETQ.

V gene TRBV10-3 combines with J gene TRBJ1-6, with 7 nucleotides matching TRBD1. The CDR3 loop spans 14 amino acids. Germline assignment: CDR1 ENHRY and CDR2 SYGVKD. V gave up 3 bases and J gave up 13 bases; unmatched junction bases: 9. CDR3 protein: CAISEGTEVFPLHF. CDR3 bases: TGTGCCATCAGTGAAGGGACAGAGGTTTTTCCCCTCCACTTT.

This clone was recorded once. The chain links TRBV4-2 to TRBJ2-7, with TRBD2 matching over 7 bases. Germline CDR1 LGHNA, CDR2 YNFKEQ. This CDR3 region has 17 residues. The V segment lost 0 bases and the J segment 7 bases; nucleotides outside the gene matches: 15. CDR3 coding DNA: TGTGCCAGCAGCCAAGATCCCGGGGGGACTGCTCTGGGAGAGCAGTACTTC. This translates into CASSQDPGGTALGEQYF.

This chain links TRBV5-1 with TRBJ2-5, with 7 bases matching TRBD2. The last part of the DNA fits TRBJ2-7 better; the J call may be wrong. CDR3 length: 15 amino acids. Germline CDR1 SGHRS, CDR2 YFSETQ. The CDR3 bases are TGCGCCAGCAGCATAAGCGGGGCGAGCTCCTACGAGCAGTACTTC. Its translation: CASSISGASSYEQYF.

The chain recombines TRBV12-5 with TRBJ2-7; D may correspond to TRBD1 or TRBD2 (5 bases each). Germline CDR1 reads LGHNT; CDR2 reads FRNRAP. This CDR3 has 14 residues. V dropped 5 bases and J dropped 4 bases, with 15 bases sitting between them. CDR3 DNA: TGTGCTAGTGGTCCCGGGACGGGCCGGTACGAGCAGTACTTC. As protein: CASGPGTGRYEQYF.

This clone was seen once. The chain has TRBV6-5 and TRBJ2-3; TRBD1 or TRBD2 may be the D gene (5 bases each). This CDR3 is built from 14 residues. The germline V and J ends were trimmed by 7 bases and 4 bases, with 15 bases remaining between them. From germline, CDR1 is MNHEY and CDR2 SVGAGI. The CDR3 loop is CASTSRDPSDTQYF. CDR3 sequence (DNA): TGTGCCAGCACCTCCCGGGACCCCTCAGATACGCAGTATTTT.